This note documents a single TCR beta chain sequence. This sample is drawn from a study of shared T cell receptors in the human thymus. The CDR3 length is 13 residues. Germline CDR1 is LNHDA and CDR2 is SQIVND (reference sequence). V dropped 8 bases and J dropped 3 bases, with 10 bases sitting between them. Clones were read by immunoSEQ multiplex PCR, and TCRdb kept only the in-frame ones, dropping some. The table shows over 350,000 clones, with around 93% occurring only once. The clonotype was recovered from a human donor. Specimen: thymocytes. J is TRBJ2-2 and V is TRBV19; TRBD2 might be the D (6 bases). CDR3 DNA sequence: TGTGCCAGTGGTCCTAGCGACACCGGGGAGCTGTTTTTT. Protein: CASGPSDTGELFF.